This passage covers 27 T cell receptor beta chains from one sample sequenced in a study of glioma-infiltrating T cells (dated by TCRdb to between 2015 and 2016). The sample was run on an Illumina MiSeq. TCR alpha and beta CDR3 regions were amplified with the iRepertoire nested amplicon-rescue multiplex PCR (arm-PCR) platform from RNA. TCRdb cleaned the public reads at Q25 with fastp, built clones with MiXCR and kept in-frame beta chains. Records with the same CDR3 protein are collapsed into one entry carrying the most frequent genes and DNA. Present in this sample are some 190,000 distinct CDR3 sequences, 32% of which were seen just once. The ten largest clones represent around 20% of the sample. The sequencing sample was made of glioma tissue, nonneoplastic brain tissue, or PBMCs (not recorded which). These receptors were taken from a human donor with low-grade glioma or glioblastoma, undergoing nonglioma brain surgery, or in good health (not recorded which).

With regard to this clonotype: The conserved closing phenylalanine or tryptophan is absent in this CDR3, likely reflecting a read error. The limits of the CDR3 on the DNA are not certain, so only TCRdb's listed CDR3 is given. CDR3 in amino acids: CASSLFTDTQYL. This chain links TRBV7-2 with TRBJ2-3. Inclusive of both ends, the CDR3 amounts to 12 amino acids. Germline V gene sequence: CDR1 SGHTA, CDR2 FQGNSA.

This clonotype was recorded only once. The CDR3 spells CARGKTSGANVLTF. The CDR3 coding sequence is TGTGCCAGAGGAAAGACCTCTGGGGCCAACGTCCTGACTTTC. This chain joins TRBV2 and TRBJ2-6; D remains ambiguous. With 9 bases removed from V and 0 bases from J, the gap between germline ends came to 9 bases. Germline CDR1 SNHLY, CDR2 FYNNEI. This CDR3 spans 14 amino acids.

In its sample, this clonotype was seen many times. The chain is built from TRBV6-1 and TRBJ1-2, with a weak D call TRBD1 (5 bases). Germline CDR1 MNHNS, CDR2 SASEGT. This CDR3 is built from 15 residues. With 5 bases removed from V and 1 base from J, the gap between germline ends came to 14 bases. As DNA, the CDR3 is TGTGCCAGCAGTCCCACAGGCCCCAGTAACTATGGCTACACCTTC. It translates to CASSPTGPSNYGYTF.

Regarding this clonotype: A much larger clone lies a single base off, so this may be a read error. V is TRBV18 and J is TRBJ1-4; no clear D. Germline V gene sequence: CDR1 KGHSH, CDR2 LQKENI. The CDR3 contains 15 residues. In DNA form, the CDR3 reads TGTGCCAGCTCACCCCTCAGCGCAACTAGTGAAAAACTGTTTTTT. This sequence encodes CASSPLSATSEKLFF.

In the case of this clonotype: A read error is possible here, since a much larger clone lies one base away. The V call is TRBV7-9, the J call TRBJ2-3; D perhaps matches TRBD1 (6 bases). Germline V CDR1 and CDR2: SEHNR, FQNEAQ (reference sequence). The CDR3 has 15 amino acids. CDR3 nucleotides: TGTGCCAGCAGCGATGCCACAGGGAGTTTAGATGCGCAGTATTTT. This translates into CASSDATGSLDAQYF.

This clonotype was detected many times. The chain combines TRBV29-1 with TRBJ2-5; D is ambiguous. The V gene's germline CDR1 is SQVTM and CDR2 ANQGSEA. Between the trimmed V and J ends, which lost 4 bases and 3 bases, there was a span of 9 bases. The CDR3 has 12 residues. CDR3 region: CSVGKGEETQYF. CDR3 in DNA: TGCAGCGTTGGAAAGGGCGAAGAGACCCAGTACTTC.

This rearrangement joins TRBV29-1 to TRBJ2-1; D is unresolved. The V gene lost 4 bases and the J gene lost 3 bases, with 13 bases spanning the gap. Germline V gives CDR1 SQVTM, CDR2 ANQGSEA. This CDR3 spans 14 amino acids. The CDR3 loop reads CSVVSFGGYNEQFF. The CDR3 bases are TGCAGCGTTGTGAGTTTTGGCGGCTACAATGAGCAGTTCTTC.

The sample holds many counts of this clonotype. The V gene is TRBV20-1, the J gene TRBJ1-1; D ambiguous. V dropped 5 bases and J dropped 1 base, with 14 bases sitting between them. The CDR3 totals 14 residues. Germline assignment: CDR1 DFQATT and CDR2 SNEGSKA (reference sequence). CDR3 nucleotides: TGCAGTGCTGACCTCAGTTTAACGAACACTGAAGCTTTCTTT. It encodes CSADLSLTNTEAFF.

Ten or more counts support this clonotype. The chain couples TRBV7-2 to TRBJ2-7; D perhaps matches TRBD2 (5 bases). V shed 1 base and J shed 0 bases, with 13 bases lying between them. CDR1 and CDR2 (germline): SGHTA, FQGNSA. This CDR3 has 16 amino acids. The CDR3 here is CASSLGRASDSYEQYF. The CDR3 region has the DNA TGTGCCAGCAGCTTAGGGCGGGCCTCAGACTCCTACGAGCAGTACTTC.

The chain recombines TRBV6-2 or TRBV6-3 with TRBJ2-7, with D possibly being TRBD2 (5 bases). CDR1 MNHEY and CDR2 SVGEGT come from the germline V gene. This CDR3 contains 13 residues. V was trimmed by 8 bases and J by 3 bases, leaving 14 bases between them. CDR3 in amino acids: CASWLPSGYEQYF. CDR3 nucleotide sequence: TGTGCCAGCTGGCTTCCCAGCGGCTACGAGCAGTACTTC.

This clonotype was recorded many times. The V call is TRBV28, the J call TRBJ1-5; 7 nucleotides line up with TRBD1. CDR3 size: 15 residues. With V trimmed by 5 bases and J by 6 bases, 10 bases remained unmatched. CDR1 and CDR2 from the germline V gene are MDHEN and SYDVKM. The CDR3 reads CASSPSRQGFQPQHF. The DNA for the CDR3 is TGTGCCAGCAGTCCAAGCCGACAGGGTTTTCAGCCCCAGCATTTT.

This clonotype was observed a handful of times. Relative to the germline gene, one junction end is altered; a read error may explain this. The chain recombines TRBV7-7 with TRBJ2-5; possible D gene TRBD2, 7 bases. CDR1 is SSHAT, CDR2 FNYEAQ, per germline (reference sequence). The length of the CDR3 is 16 residues. This chain's CDR3 is CASSLRPGDGRETQYF. DNA of the CDR3: TGTGCTAGCAGCTTACGACCAGGGGACGGGAGGGAGACCCAGTACTTC. Filled out from reference TRBV7-7 and TRBJ2-5, the complete variable domain reads GAGVSQSPRYKVTKRGQDVTLRCDPISSHATLYWYQQALGQGPEFLTYFNYEAQPDKSGLPSDRFSAERPEGSISTLTIQRTEQRDSAMYRCASSLRPGDGRETQYFGPGTRLLVL.

This clonotype was seen many times. The chain couples TRBV7-6 to TRBJ2-5, with 7 bases lining up with TRBD1. The germline V gene encodes CDR1 SGHVS and CDR2 FNYEAQ. V shed 5 bases and J 3 bases; nucleotides not matched to a gene: 6. The CDR3 covers 14 residues. The CDR3 DNA reads as TGTGCCAGCAGCCCCAGACAGGGTGAAGAGACCCAGTACTTC. Translated: CASSPRQGEETQYF.

This clonotype was counted many times. This chain joins TRBV20-1 and TRBJ2-7, with TRBD2 identical over 7 bases. This CDR3 spans 14 amino acids. Germline V gene data show CDR1 as DFQATT and CDR2 as SNEGSKA (reference sequence). The trim removed 7 bases at V and 6 bases at J, leaving 15 bases unmatched. Here the CDR3 reads CSERGGLGSREQYF. The CDR3 nucleotides read TGCAGTGAGAGAGGCGGACTAGGGTCTCGCGAGCAGTACTTC.

This clonotype was observed at least ten times. The rearrangement uses TRBV5-1 and TRBJ1-1; no firm D call. V shed 4 bases and J shed 1 base, with 8 bases lying between them. The CDR3 is 13 residues long. Looked up from germline, CDR1 is SGHRS and CDR2 is YFSETQ. CDR3 sequence reads: CASSEGTNTEAFF. In DNA form, the CDR3 reads TGCGCCAGCAGCGAAGGAACGAACACTGAAGCTTTCTTT. The whole variable domain, remainder taken from reference TRBV5-1 and TRBJ1-1, is KAGVTQTPRYLIKTRGQQVTLSCSPISGHRSVSWYQQTPGQGLQFLFEYFSETQRNKGNFPGRFSGRQFSNSRSEMNVSTLELGDSALYLCASSEGTNTEAFFGQGTRLTVV.

This clonotype was counted once. The genes are TRBV5-1 and TRBJ1-4, with 7 bases fitting TRBD1. This CDR3 is 17 amino acids long. The J segment lost 5 bases and the V segment lost 0 bases, leaving 10 bases of the junction unmatched. Per germline, CDR1 SGHRS and CDR2 YFSETQ. As DNA, the CDR3 is TGCGCCAGCAGCTTGGAGGTCCGACAGGGAGGGAATGAAAAACTGTTTTTT. Translated: CASSLEVRQGGNEKLFF.

This chain uses TRBV6-1 with TRBJ1-3; D may be TRBD1 (5 bases). Trimming left V 7 bases short and J 1 base short, with 14 bases between. This CDR3 spans 15 amino acids. The germline V gene encodes CDR1 MNHNS and CDR2 SASEGT. The CDR3 loop reads CASKIGTASGNTIYF. The CDR3 nucleotides read TGTGCCAGCAAAATCGGGACTGCATCTGGAAACACCATATATTTT.

This chain links TRBV5-6 with TRBJ1-1; D remains ambiguous. V was clipped by 0 bases and J by 7 bases, with 13 bases between them. The CDR3 consists of 14 residues. CDR1 is SGHDT and CDR2 is YYEEEE in the germline V gene. The CDR3 DNA follows: TGTGCCAGCAGCTTGGCCTTCCGAGACCTTGAAGCTTTCTTT. Protein: CASSLAFRDLEAFF.

This rearrangement joins TRBV6-5 to TRBJ2-7, with D perhaps matching TRBD1 (6 bases). The ends were cut back, 0 bases at V and 10 bases at J, with 16 bases in the middle. There are 14 residues in the CDR3. The germline CDR1 and CDR2 sequences are MNHEY and SVGAGI. The CDR3 loop reads CASSYSRGFYVQYF. The DNA of the CDR3 is TGTGCCAGCAGTTACTCCAGGGGCTTCTACGTTCAGTACTTC.

This clonotype was picked up many times. V gene TRBV27 combines with J gene TRBJ2-1; maybe TRBD1 (6 bases). This CDR3 contains 16 residues. Germline CDR1 reads MNHEY; CDR2 reads SMNVEV (reference sequence). With 4 bases removed from V and 3 bases from J, the gap between germline ends came to 16 bases. In DNA, the CDR3 is TGTGCCAGCAGTTCCCACCAGGGACAAGACTACAATGAGCAGTTCTTC. Protein sequence: CASSSHQGQDYNEQFF.

There are many counts of this clonotype. The genes are TRBV4-2 and TRBJ2-3; maybe TRBD2 (5 bases). Germline V CDR1 and CDR2: LGHNA, YNFKEQ. The CDR3 is 16 residues long. Between the trimmed V and J ends, which lost 0 bases and 1 base, there was a span of 11 bases. The DNA for the CDR3 is TGTGCCAGCAGCCAAGATGGAGCGGTGGGCACAGATACGCAGTATTTT. Amino acid sequence: CASSQDGAVGTDTQYF.

Many counts were recorded for this clonotype. This chain connects TRBV6-1 to TRBJ2-6; 12 bases map to TRBD2. V lost 6 bases to trimming and J lost 0 bases; unmatched junction nucleotides: 12. CDR1 and CDR2 from the germline V gene are MNHNS and SASEGT. CDR3 length equals 20 residues. CDR3 bases: TGTGCCAGCAGGGAAACACCGGGACTAGCGGGTTCCTCTGGGGCCAACGTCCTGACTTTC. It codes for CASRETPGLAGSSGANVLTF.

This chain links TRBV2 with TRBJ2-1; D is unresolved. With 9 bases removed from V and 0 bases from J, the gap between germline ends came to 12 bases. The CDR3 is 14 residues long. From germline, CDR1 is SNHLY and CDR2 FYNNEI. The DNA for the CDR3 is TGTGCCAGTACCCAGGAGAACTCCTACAATGAGCAGTTCTTC. It specifies CASTQENSYNEQFF.

As regards this clonotype: The junction departs from the called germline gene at one end, perhaps through a read error. The rearrangement uses TRBV7-6 and TRBJ2-1; 7 bases line up with TRBD2. The germline V gene has CDR1 SGHVS and CDR2 FNYEAQ. This CDR3 comprises 15 residues. The CDR3 sequence: CAGSPRSGAGSEQFF. In DNA form, the CDR3 reads TGTGCCGGCAGCCCAAGGAGCGGGGCTGGGAGTGAGCAGTTCTTC.

This clonotype was observed at least ten times. The V gene is TRBV20-1, the J gene TRBJ2-7, with D perhaps matching TRBD2 (5 bases). Trimming took off 3 bases at V and 6 bases at J, with 12 bases between the two ends. Germline CDR1 is DFQATT and CDR2 is SNEGSKA (reference sequence). CDR3 length equals 12 residues. For the CDR3, the DNA is TGCAGTGCTAGTAGAGGGTTTCCCGAGCAGTACTTC. This codes for CSASRGFPEQYF.

This chain uses TRBV9 with TRBJ1-5, with 12 nucleotides matching TRBD1. Per germline, CDR1 SGDLS and CDR2 YYNGEE. J gave up 8 bases and V 4 bases, and 7 bases lay outside the gene matches. This CDR3 has 15 residues. CDR3 nucleotides: TGTGCCAGCAGCCCGGGACAGGGGGCCCTGGAGCCCCAGCATTTT. It codes for CASSPGQGALEPQHF.

The table lists this clonotype with many counts. V gene TRBV7-9 combines with J gene TRBJ2-5; tentative D call: TRBD2 (5 bases). Per the germline V gene, CDR1 is SEHNR and CDR2 is FQNEAQ (reference sequence). CDR3 size: 14 residues. The V end was cut by 2 bases, the J end by 5 bases, with 12 bases between. Written as DNA, the CDR3 is TGTGCCAGCAGCTTATCTGGTAGGAGGGAGACCCAGTACTTC. It yields the protein CASSLSGRRETQYF.